This TCR beta chain originates from a study of CD8 T cells in Susac syndrome (dated by TCRdb to 2018 to 2020). A note on the overall study: Repertoire sequencing was used to test whether CD8+ T cell activation and differentiation in Susac syndrome was antigen driven. Clonality of the CD8+ T cell repertoire was compared between about a dozen healthy donors, approximately 14 Susac syndrome patients and around 16 multiple sclerosis patients.

Broad study findings and their caveats: The number of individuals in the TCR sequencing and HLA analysis was acknowledged as relatively small.

With regard to this clonotype: It lacks a known antigen. No much larger clone is present one base from it, and per-base qualities are unavailable.

RNA was extracted using the RNeasy kit, and roughly 0.45 to 1 microgram was reverse transcribed with random hexamers. The immunoSEQ multiplex PCR assay, covering 54 Vbeta and 13 Jbeta segments, was used to amplify TCR beta CDR3 regions. Bias from PCR amplification was corrected by using a synthetic template baseline for primer optimization and for computational correction. In the authors' own workflow: Reads were assigned to V, D and J genes according to IMGT and analyzed in immunoSEQ Analyzer, with only productive sequences retained. To calculate clonality, Shannon entropy was normalized by log2 of the number of productive unique sequences and then subtracted from one. For each patient and control, public and private clones were evaluated within the 100 most prevalent clones. A clone was defined as Susac-specific if it was absent from the healthy and MS cohorts, from 1052 published viral clones and from other ImmuneACCESS disease sequences. Clones were called with MiXCR by TCRdb after fastp trimmed the public reads at Q25, and only in-frame beta chains were retained. Identical CDR3 proteins give one entry, which carries the most common genes and DNA. TCRdb's processing, not the authors', yielded these V and J calls. In all, the sample holds around 140,000 distinct CDR3 sequences, and 80% to 85% of those were seen once. The ten most abundant clones make up around 0.51% of the sample.

The CDR3 spans 13 residues, from the cysteine through the phenylalanine. Of all the DNA, just the CDR3 is kept, 39 bases in frame from base 1. From the germline V gene (reference sequence), CDR1 is GTSNPN and CDR2 is SVGIG. V loses 1 base, J loses 5 bases, and the germline ends lie 11 bases apart. Peripheral blood CD8+ and CD4+ T cells from healthy donors, Susac syndrome patients and multiple sclerosis patients were profiled using high-throughput TCR beta sequencing. Treatment-naive patients with stable or active relapsing-remitting disease fulfilling revised McDonald criteria were used as multiple sclerosis controls. Bulk CD8+ and CD4+ T cells were purified by magnetic negative isolation, whereas CD8+ TEMRA cells were enriched by FACS. Blood was collected in EDTA tubes and processed within 24 hours, with PBMCs isolated through density gradient centrifugation. PBMCs intended for TCR sequencing were cryopreserved in liquid nitrogen and thawed later in a water bath at 37 degrees C. The sorted or isolated CD4+, CD8+ and CD8+ TEMRA cells had a purity of 90% or higher.

This TCR was recovered from a human donor with multiple sclerosis. The sequence is built from TRBV30 and TRBJ1-1; matching of 5 bases hints at TRBD1 as the D gene. Input material: CD8+ T cells from PBMCs. The sequence in DNA is TGTGCCTGGAGTGGGGGCCGGGGGACTGAAGCTTTCTTT. This yields the protein CAWSGGRGTEAFF.